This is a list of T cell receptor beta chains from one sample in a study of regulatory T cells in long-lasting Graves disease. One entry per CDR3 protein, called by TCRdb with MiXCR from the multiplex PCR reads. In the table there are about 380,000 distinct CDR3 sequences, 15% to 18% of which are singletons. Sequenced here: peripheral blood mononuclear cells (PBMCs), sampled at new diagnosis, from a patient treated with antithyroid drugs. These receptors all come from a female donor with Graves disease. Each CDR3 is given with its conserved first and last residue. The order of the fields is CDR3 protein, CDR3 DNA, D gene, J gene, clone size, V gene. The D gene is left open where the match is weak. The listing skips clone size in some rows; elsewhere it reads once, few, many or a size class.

CDR3 protein: CASSFRQGHNEQFF
CDR3 DNA: TGTGCCAGCAGCTTCCGACAGGGGCACAATGAGCAGTTCTTC
D gene: TRBD1
J gene: TRBJ2-1
clone size: many
V gene: TRBV7-2

CDR3 protein: CASSLLAGVIRSSYNEQFF
CDR3 DNA: TGCGCCAGCAGCCTCCTAGCGGGAGTAATCAGGAGCTCCTACAATGAGCAGTTCTTC
D gene: TRBD2
J gene: TRBJ2-1
clone size: few
V gene: TRBV4-3

CDR3 protein: CASSPSVLGTNTIYF
CDR3 DNA: TGTGCCAGCAGTCCCTCCGTCCTAGGTACGAACACCATATATTTT
D gene: NA
J gene: TRBJ1-3
clone size: many
V gene: TRBV12-3/TRBV12-4

CDR3 protein: CASSTSGTSTDTQYF
CDR3 DNA: TGTGCCAGCAGCACTAGCGGGACGAGCACAGATACGCAGTATTTT
D gene: TRBD2
J gene: TRBJ2-3
clone size: many
V gene: TRBV7-2

CDR3 protein: CAWKRLEGTDTQYF
CDR3 DNA: TGTGCCTGGAAGCGACTGGAGGGCACAGATACGCAGTATTTT
D gene: NA
J gene: TRBJ2-3
clone size: many
V gene: TRBV30

CDR3 protein: CASTSQGAVTDTQYF
CDR3 DNA: TGTGCCAGCACCAGTCAGGGGGCGGTCACAGATACGCAGTATTTT
D gene: TRBD1
J gene: TRBJ2-3
clone size: many
V gene: TRBV6-1

CDR3 protein: CASSPASRHAEGYTF
CDR3 DNA: TGTGCCAGCTCACCAGCCTCCAGGCACGCAGAAGGCTACACCTTC
D gene: NA
J gene: TRBJ1-2
clone size: NA
V gene: TRBV18

CDR3 protein: CSAIQGVRGGQPQHF
CDR3 DNA: TGCAGTGCTATACAGGGGGTCCGGGGAGGTCAGCCCCAGCATTTT
D gene: TRBD1
J gene: TRBJ1-5
clone size: many
V gene: TRBV20-1

CDR3 protein: CASSWTGEVSEQFF
CDR3 DNA: TGTGCCAGCAGCTGGACAGGGGAAGTAAGTGAGCAGTTCTTC
D gene: TRBD1
J gene: TRBJ2-1
clone size: many
V gene: TRBV5-5

CDR3 protein: CASSQGAVKAKNIQYF
CDR3 DNA: TGTGCCAGCAGTCAGGGGGCCGTCAAAGCCAAAAACATTCAGTACTTC
D gene: TRBD1
J gene: TRBJ2-4
clone size: many
V gene: TRBV28

CDR3 protein: CASVNMNTEAFF
CDR3 DNA: TGTGCCAGCGTTAACATGAACACTGAAGCTTTCTTT
D gene: NA
J gene: TRBJ1-1
clone size: NA
V gene: TRBV7-9

CDR3 protein: CASSEIGSAGTDTQYF
CDR3 DNA: TGTGCCAGCAGTGAAATTGGGTCAGCTGGCACAGATACGCAGTATTTT
D gene: NA
J gene: TRBJ2-3
clone size: few
V gene: TRBV25-1

CDR3 protein: CAISWATDYGEAFF
CDR3 DNA: TGTGCCATCAGTTGGGCTACAGATTATGGTGAAGCTTTCTTT
D gene: NA
J gene: TRBJ1-1
clone size: NA
V gene: TRBV10-3

CDR3 protein: CASSISAGRRETQYF
CDR3 DNA: TGTGCCAGTAGTATCTCTGCCGGACGGCGGGAGACCCAGTACTTC
D gene: NA
J gene: TRBJ2-5
clone size: few
V gene: TRBV19

CDR3 protein: CASRPAPGSYGYTF
CDR3 DNA: TGTGCCAGCAGACCGGCCCCGGGCAGCTATGGCTACACCTTC
D gene: NA
J gene: TRBJ1-2
clone size: many
V gene: TRBV2

CDR3 protein: CASSQAQPGQKFF
CDR3 DNA: TGTGCCAGCAGCCAAGCTCAACCGGGACAGAAGTTTTTT
D gene: TRBD1
J gene: TRBJ1-4
clone size: few
V gene: TRBV14

CDR3 protein: CAISAGIYEQYF
CDR3 DNA: TGTGCCATCAGTGCCGGGATCTACGAGCAGTACTTC
D gene: NA
J gene: TRBJ2-7
clone size: few
V gene: TRBV10-3

CDR3 protein: CASSVGAGEGETQYF
CDR3 DNA: TGTGCCAGCAGCGTAGGTGCCGGGGAGGGAGAGACCCAGTACTTC
D gene: TRBD2
J gene: TRBJ2-5
clone size: few
V gene: TRBV9

CDR3 protein: CASRPTTAPAMFF
CDR3 DNA: TGTGCCAGCAGACCTACAACTGCACCCGCTATGTTTTTT
D gene: NA
J gene: TRBJ2-2
clone size: few
V gene: TRBV12-3/TRBV12-4

CDR3 protein: CASSHNTGYYGYTF
CDR3 DNA: TGTGCCAGCAGCCATAATACGGGTTACTATGGCTACACCTTC
D gene: NA
J gene: TRBJ1-2
clone size: NA
V gene: TRBV5-6

CDR3 protein: CSASRRVAGTGELFF
CDR3 DNA: TGCAGTGCTAGTAGGCGGGTGGCGGGCACCGGGGAGCTGTTTTTT
D gene: NA
J gene: TRBJ2-2
clone size: NA
V gene: TRBV20-1

CDR3 protein: CATIPPYLDTQYF
CDR3 DNA: TGTGCCACGATACCCCCTTACTTAGATACGCAGTATTTT
D gene: NA
J gene: TRBJ2-3
clone size: many
V gene: TRBV27

CDR3 protein: CASSESGTENEKLFF
CDR3 DNA: TGCGCCAGCAGTGAATCCGGGACAGAGAATGAAAAACTGTTTTTT
D gene: TRBD1
J gene: TRBJ1-4
clone size: few
V gene: TRBV10-1

CDR3 protein: CSSLNPYNEQFF
CDR3 DNA: TGCAGCTCTTTGAACCCATACAATGAGCAGTTCTTC
D gene: NA
J gene: TRBJ2-1
clone size: NA
V gene: TRBV29-1

CDR3 protein: CSTQRAEGGDTQYF
CDR3 DNA: TGCAGCACCCAGCGGGCGGAGGGGGGGGATACGCAGTATTTT
D gene: NA
J gene: TRBJ2-3
clone size: few
V gene: TRBV29-1

CDR3 protein: CASSPQAGVYEQFF
CDR3 DNA: TGTGCCAGCTCACCACAGGCGGGGGTCTATGAGCAGTTCTTC
D gene: TRBD2
J gene: TRBJ2-1
clone size: many
V gene: TRBV18

CDR3 protein: CASSGTGDFQETQYF
CDR3 DNA: TGTGCCAGCAGCGGGACAGGGGATTTCCAAGAGACCCAGTACTTC
D gene: TRBD1
J gene: TRBJ2-5
clone size: NA
V gene: TRBV7-9

CDR3 protein: CASSSLRGSITGYTF
CDR3 DNA: TGTGCCAGCAGCTCTCTCCGGGGGTCCATCACTGGCTACACCTTC
D gene: NA
J gene: TRBJ1-2
clone size: many
V gene: TRBV7-9

CDR3 protein: CASSLGAHPSTDTQYF
CDR3 DNA: TGTGCCAGCAGTTTGGGGGCGCATCCTAGCACAGATACGCAGTATTTT
D gene: NA
J gene: TRBJ2-3
clone size: NA
V gene: TRBV12-3/TRBV12-4

CDR3 protein: CASSSRPPRDSFSTDTQYF
CDR3 DNA: TGTGCCAGCAGTTCGCGCCCCCCACGGGACAGCTTTAGCACAGATACGCAGTATTTT
D gene: TRBD1
J gene: TRBJ2-3
clone size: many
V gene: TRBV12-3/TRBV12-4

CDR3 protein: CASSQEGQGFGNTIYF
CDR3 DNA: TGTGCCAGCAGCCAAGAAGGACAGGGTTTTGGAAACACCATATATTTT
D gene: TRBD1
J gene: TRBJ1-3
clone size: many
V gene: TRBV3-1

CDR3 protein: CASSQRQGRNQPQHF
CDR3 DNA: TGTGCCAGCAGTCAACGACAGGGGCGGAATCAGCCCCAGCATTTT
D gene: TRBD1
J gene: TRBJ1-5
clone size: few
V gene: TRBV6-1

CDR3 protein: CASSPGQVLRDTQYF
CDR3 DNA: TGTGCCAGCAGCCCCGGACAGGTCCTCCGGGATACGCAGTATTTT
D gene: TRBD1
J gene: TRBJ2-3
clone size: NA
V gene: TRBV7-6

CDR3 protein: CASSKPILAGGPYNEQFF
CDR3 DNA: TGTGCCAGCAGTAAACCGATTTTAGCGGGGGGGCCCTACAATGAGCAGTTCTTC
D gene: TRBD2
J gene: TRBJ2-1
clone size: NA
V gene: TRBV12-3/TRBV12-4

CDR3 protein: CSVERGEEAFF
CDR3 DNA: TGCAGCGTTGAAAGGGGTGAGGAAGCTTTCTTT
D gene: NA
J gene: TRBJ1-1
clone size: NA
V gene: TRBV29-1

CDR3 protein: CASSAWTETSEAFF
CDR3 DNA: TGTGCCAGCAGTGCCTGGACAGAAACCTCTGAAGCTTTCTTT
D gene: NA
J gene: TRBJ1-1
clone size: NA
V gene: TRBV12-3/TRBV12-4

CDR3 protein: CASSQETPRGYGYTF
CDR3 DNA: TGTGCCAGCAGCCAAGAGACCCCACGAGGCTATGGCTACACCTTC
D gene: NA
J gene: TRBJ1-2
clone size: few
V gene: TRBV3-1

CDR3 protein: CASSSTRETQYF
CDR3 DNA: TGTGCCAGCAGTTCAACTAGGGAGACCCAGTACTTC
D gene: NA
J gene: TRBJ2-5
clone size: many
V gene: TRBV12-3/TRBV12-4

CDR3 protein: CASSLSTHPYEQYF
CDR3 DNA: TGTGCCAGCAGCTTATCGACGCACCCCTACGAGCAGTACTTC
D gene: NA
J gene: TRBJ2-7
clone size: many
V gene: TRBV7-9

CDR3 protein: CASSEGRGQPYEQYF
CDR3 DNA: TGTGCCAGCAGTGAAGGACGGGGACAGCCATACGAGCAGTACTTC
D gene: TRBD1
J gene: TRBJ2-7
clone size: many
V gene: TRBV25-1

CDR3 protein: CASSLSETSYEQYF
CDR3 DNA: TGTGCCAGCAGTTTATCGGAGACTTCCTACGAGCAGTACTTC
D gene: NA
J gene: TRBJ2-7
clone size: many
V gene: TRBV27

CDR3 protein: CASRVIGGSNQPQHF
CDR3 DNA: TGTGCCAGTAGGGTAATTGGGGGTAGCAATCAGCCCCAGCATTTT
D gene: NA
J gene: TRBJ1-5
clone size: many
V gene: TRBV19

CDR3 protein: CASSYGGGDEQYF
CDR3 DNA: TGTGCCAGCAGTTACGGGGGAGGCGACGAGCAGTACTTC
D gene: NA
J gene: TRBJ2-7
clone size: NA
V gene: TRBV6-5

CDR3 protein: CAISETGANYGYTF
CDR3 DNA: TGTGCCATCAGTGAGACGGGTGCTAACTATGGCTACACCTTC
D gene: NA
J gene: TRBJ1-2
clone size: many
V gene: TRBV10-3

CDR3 protein: CASSVRQGPGELFF
CDR3 DNA: TGTGCCAGCAGCGTCAGACAGGGTCCCGGGGAGCTGTTTTTT
D gene: TRBD1
J gene: TRBJ2-2
clone size: many
V gene: TRBV7-9

CDR3 protein: CASRPRQGPSSGNTIYF
CDR3 DNA: TGTGCCAGCAGGCCGAGACAGGGGCCCTCCTCTGGAAACACCATATATTTT
D gene: TRBD1
J gene: TRBJ1-3
clone size: many
V gene: TRBV6-1

CDR3 protein: CASSPGTGTGEPFF
CDR3 DNA: TGTGCCAGCAGCCCCGGGACCGGCACCGGGGAGCCGTTTTTT
D gene: NA
J gene: TRBJ2-2
clone size: NA
V gene: TRBV2

CDR3 protein: CASSFGGGSWGRSGQAYNEQFF
CDR3 DNA: TGTGCCAGCAGTTTCGGAGGGGGGAGTTGGGGAAGGAGTGGACAGGCTTACAATGAGCAGTTCTTC
D gene: NA
J gene: TRBJ2-1
clone size: many
V gene: TRBV28